The 7 T cell receptor beta chains presented below share a single source sample, sequenced in a study of cytomegalovirus exposure and HLA in healthy donors. With 60 Vbeta and 13 Jbeta primers, the PCR was carried out. Measured with immunoSEQ multiplex PCR; TCRdb has only the in-frame clones, and not every one. The sample carries around 150,000 clones, around three quarters recorded once. Sequenced input: PBMCs. These receptors came from a man aged 25-45 years in good health.

The chain links TRBV28 to TRBJ1-5; 7 bases match TRBD1. Germline V gene lookup returns CDR1 MDHEN and CDR2 SYDVKM. The CDR3 spans 14 residues. The trim removed 5 bases at V and 4 bases at J, leaving 5 bases unmatched. The CDR3 spells CASSTGTVNQPQHF. DNA of the CDR3: TGTGCCAGCAGTACCGGGACAGTGAATCAGCCCCAGCATTTT.

This sequence joins TRBV27 and TRBJ2-2; possible D gene TRBD2, 6 bases. Trimming left V 6 bases short and J 9 bases short, with 23 bases between. Germline values: CDR1 MNHEY, CDR2 SMNVEV (reference sequence). This CDR3 is built from 16 residues. The CDR3 loop is CASSPRFGLTSWELFF. Written as DNA, the CDR3 is TGTGCCAGCAGCCCCCGATTTGGACTAACCTCGTGGGAGCTGTTTTTT.

V and J are TRBV10-3 and TRBJ2-5; 12 bases align to TRBD1. V dropped 0 bases and J dropped 6; count of bases not matched to a gene: 5. The CDR3 is 16 residues long. CDR1 is ENHRY, CDR2 SYGVKD, per germline. The CDR3 bases are TGTGCCATCAGTGAGTCGGGGACAGGGGGCTCGAAGACCCAGTACTTC. Its protein product is CAISESGTGGSKTQYF.

The chain employs TRBV27 and TRBJ1-2; 11 nucleotides agree with TRBD1. Germline V gene data show CDR1 as MNHEY and CDR2 as SMNVEV (reference sequence). V gave up 5 bases and J gave up 4 bases; unmatched junction bases: 9. The CDR3 has 16 amino acids. The DNA for the CDR3 is TGTGCCAGCAGTGCGGGGGCCGGGACAGGGGGCTATGGCTACACCTTC. It codes for CASSAGAGTGGYGYTF.

This clone was detected only a few times. The chain couples TRBV7-3 to TRBJ2-1; D gene unclear. Germline V lookup: CDR1 SGHTA, CDR2 FQGTGA. Trimming removed 0 bases from V and 2 bases from J, with 8 bases in between. CDR3 size: 15 residues. The chain's CDR3 is CASSLTLSAYNEQFF. DNA of the CDR3: TGTGCCAGCAGCTTAACTCTCAGCGCCTACAATGAGCAGTTCTTC. Looking up the rest from reference TRBV7-3 and TRBJ2-1 gives the full variable domain: GAGVSQTPSNKVTEKGKYVELRCDPISGHTALYWYRQSLGQGPEFLIYFQGTGAADDSGLPNDRFFAVRPEGSVSTLKIQRTERGDSAVYLCASSLTLSAYNEQFFGPGTRLTVL.

The chain recombines TRBV6-5 with TRBJ2-1, with TRBD2 as a possible D gene (6 bases). CDR1 is MNHEY, CDR2 SVGAGI, per germline. This CDR3 is 14 amino acids long. V lost 6 bases and J 12 bases, leaving 21 bases between the germline ends. The chain's CDR3 is CASRSLGGSQVQFF. CDR3 nucleotides: TGTGCCAGCAGATCTCTTGGGGGGTCCCAGGTGCAGTTCTTC.

The rearrangement links TRBV11-3 to TRBJ1-2; the D gene is possibly TRBD1 (6 bases). Germline V gives CDR1 SGHNT, CDR2 YENEEA. This CDR3 is built from 14 residues. Trimming removed 7 bases at V and 6 bases at J, with 18 bases between. The CDR3 DNA follows: TGTGCCAGCACCCGGAGGGGGGGCAAGGATGGCTACACCTTC. Protein sequence: CASTRRGGKDGYTF.